What follows are 17 T cell receptor beta chains derived from one specimen sequenced in a study of T cells in Graves' hyperthyroidism and ophthalmopathy. RNA transcripts served as the template for amplifying TCR beta CDR3 regions. The TCR CDR3 was amplified in a first-round RT-PCR using the HTBI primer set. TCRdb processed the multiplex PCR reads anew with MiXCR; each CDR3 protein has one entry. The sample lists 300,000 to 350,000 distinct CDR3 sequences; 18% were seen once. Sequencing used blood. These TCRs come from a woman between 50 and 59 years old with Graves' hyperthyroidism.

This clonotype was seen many times. The J gene is TRBJ1-5, the V gene TRBV2; D call uncertain. Germline assignment: CDR1 SNHLY and CDR2 FYNNEI. This CDR3 comprises 14 residues. V lost 5 bases to trimming and J lost 4 bases, with 12 bases between them. For the CDR3, the DNA is TGTGCCAGCAGTACCGGGAAGAAAAATCAGCCCCAGCATTTT. Its translation: CASSTGKKNQPQHF.

This chain connects TRBV13 to TRBJ2-4, with D maybe TRBD1 (5 bases). This CDR3 region has 14 residues. From germline, CDR1 is PRHDT and CDR2 FYEKMQ (reference sequence). With 2 bases removed from V and 3 bases from J, the gap between germline ends came to 8 bases. This chain's CDR3 is CASSLRTFKNIQYF. The CDR3 DNA is TGTGCCAGCAGCTTAAGGACATTCAAAAACATTCAGTACTTC.

In its sample, this clonotype was seen many times. The V and J genes are TRBV2 and TRBJ2-3; 9 nucleotides align to TRBD2. Germline values: CDR1 SNHLY, CDR2 FYNNEI. The CDR3 spans 15 residues. V shed 5 bases, J shed 4 bases, and the junction held 7 bases outside the gene matches. The CDR3 region has the DNA TGTGCCAGCAGTTCCGGCGGGGGGGCGTCAGATACGCAGTATTTT. Its translation: CASSSGGGASDTQYF.

This chain uses TRBV24-1 with TRBJ2-3, with D unresolved. The CDR3 has 13 amino acids. The V gene's germline CDR1 is KGHDR and CDR2 SFDVKD. Between the trimmed V and J ends, which lost 4 bases and 2 bases, there was a span of 6 bases. The CDR3 DNA sequence: TGTGCCACCAGTGACCCTAACACAGATACGCAGTATTTT. It codes for CATSDPNTDTQYF.

The sample holds many counts of this clonotype. The chain employs TRBV12-3 or TRBV12-4 and TRBJ2-2; D might be TRBD1 (6 bases). This CDR3 contains 14 residues. Trimming pared 1 base from V and 5 bases from J, leaving 8 bases between. CDR3 nucleotide sequence: TGTGCCAGCAGTTTAGGGCAGGGGACCGGGGAGCTGTTTTTT. Translated, it gives CASSLGQGTGELFF.

This clonotype was counted only a few times. This sequence joins TRBV19 and TRBJ1-1, with D possibly matching TRBD1 (6 bases). This CDR3 is 12 amino acids long. CDR1 is LNHDA and CDR2 is SQIVND in the germline V gene (reference sequence). Trimming shortened V by 7 bases and J by 6 bases, and 12 bases separated the two germline ends. In nucleotides, the CDR3 is TGTGCCAGTACTAAGGGGGGCTCTGAAGCTTTCTTT. Translating gives CASTKGGSEAFF.

In its sample, this clonotype was seen many times. The J gene is TRBJ2-1, the V gene TRBV20-1; 10 bases are shared with TRBD2. Germline CDR1 reads DFQATT; CDR2 reads SNEGSKA (reference sequence). The junction had 8 bases not matched to a gene; V was cut back by 4 bases and J by 8 bases. The CDR3 runs 14 residues. The CDR3 loop is CSATSQREGDEQFF. The CDR3 nucleotides read TGCAGTGCTACCTCACAGCGGGAGGGGGATGAGCAGTTCTTC.

This clonotype showed up many times. The chain employs TRBV2 and TRBJ2-2, with 9 bases identical to TRBD2. CDR1 and CDR2 from the germline V gene are SNHLY and FYNNEI. V trimming: 2 bases; J trimming: 4 bases; junction bases outside the gene matches: 5. The CDR3 consists of 16 residues. Here the CDR3 DNA reads TGTGCCAGCAGTGAACGGCTAGCGGGGCTCACCGGGGAGCTGTTTTTT. Residues: CASSERLAGLTGELFF. Combining the CDR3 with reference TRBV2 and TRBJ2-2 gives the whole variable domain EPEVTQTPSHQVTQMGQEVILRCVPISNHLYFYWYRQILGQKVEFLVSFYNNEISEKSEIFDDQFSVERPDGSNFTLKIRSTKLEDSAMYFCASSERLAGLTGELFFGEGSRLTVL.

This clonotype was recorded many times. The chain recombines TRBV6-1 with TRBJ2-7; D gene uncertain. V was trimmed by 7 bases and J by 1 base, leaving 14 bases between them. The CDR3 extends over 14 amino acids. Per germline, CDR1 MNHNS and CDR2 SASEGT. The CDR3 coding sequence is TGTGCCAGCATTCCTATAACGAAATCCTACGAGCAGTACGTC. As protein: CASIPITKSYEQYV.

In its sample, this clonotype was seen a few times. The CDR3 bases are TGTGCCAGCAGCCAAGAGGGACAGCTCCTGAACACTGAAGCTTTCTTT. This codes for CASSQEGQLLNTEAFF. The chain couples TRBV3-1 to TRBJ1-1; 7 nucleotides match TRBD1. The CDR3 runs 16 residues. V shed 0 bases and J 0 bases; nucleotides not matched to a gene: 4. Germline V CDR1 and CDR2: LGHDT, YNNKEL (reference sequence). The full variable domain, with the rest looked up from reference TRBV3-1 and TRBJ1-1, is DTAVSQTPKYLVTQMGNDKSIKCEQNLGHDTMYWYKQDSKKFLKIMFSYNNKELIINETVPNRFSPKSPDKAHLNLHINSLELGDSAVYFCASSQEGQLLNTEAFFGQGTRLTVV.

This clonotype was counted at least ten times. The J gene is TRBJ2-3, the V gene TRBV5-6; D is tentatively TRBD1 or TRBD2 (6 bases each). V lost 1 base, J lost 4 bases, and 16 bases lay in between. The CDR3 has 16 amino acids. Germline V gene sequence: CDR1 SGHDT, CDR2 YYEEEE. CDR3 in amino acids: CASSLRFEGDSDTQYF. DNA for the CDR3: TGTGCCAGCAGCTTGCGCTTCGAGGGGGACTCAGATACGCAGTATTTT.

This clonotype was observed at least ten times. The chain couples TRBV18 to TRBJ1-1; a possible D gene is TRBD1 (6 bases). The ends were cut back, 5 bases at V and 0 bases at J, with 16 bases in the middle. There are 16 residues in the CDR3. CDR1 KGHSH and CDR2 LQKENI come from the germline V gene. The CDR3 region is CASSATGPPLNTEAFF. In nucleotides, the CDR3 is TGTGCCAGCTCAGCCACAGGGCCCCCTTTGAACACTGAAGCTTTCTTT.

This clonotype was seen a handful of times. The chain combines TRBV3-1 with TRBJ1-5, with 7 bases that match TRBD1. V was clipped by 2 bases and J by 4 bases; unmatched bases: 5. The V gene's germline CDR1 is LGHDT and CDR2 YNNKEL (reference sequence). CDR3 length: 15 amino acids. In nucleotides, the CDR3 is TGTGCCAGCAGCCAATCGGACAGGTCGAATCAGCCCCAGCATTTT. Residues: CASSQSDRSNQPQHF.

This clonotype was counted many times. The chain couples TRBV7-2 to TRBJ1-5; TRBD1 might be the D (5 bases). This CDR3 contains 13 residues. Between the trimmed V and J ends, which lost 7 bases and 6 bases, there was a span of 13 bases. Germline values: CDR1 SGHTA, CDR2 FQGNSA. For the CDR3, the DNA is TGTGCCAGCACCCTTGGGGGGGGTCAGCCCCAGCATTTT. This gives the protein CASTLGGGQPQHF.

About this clonotype itself: A much larger clone lies a single base off, so this may be a read error. This rearrangement joins TRBV6-1 to TRBJ1-1; 8 positions match TRBD1. Germline V gene sequence: CDR1 MNHNS, CDR2 SASEGT. After removal of 10 bases from V and 4 bases from J, the junction contained 8 bases not matched to a gene. The CDR3 is 13 amino acids. The CDR3 loop is CATQGVMSTEAFF. The CDR3 DNA reads TGTGCCACACAGGGGGTTATGAGCACTGAAGCTTTCTTT.

This chain connects TRBV7-8 to TRBJ2-5; 9 nucleotides agree with TRBD2. The CDR3 is 14 amino acids. Germline CDR1 and CDR2: SGHVS and FQNEAQ. J gave up 1 base and V 6 bases, and 3 bases lay outside the gene matches. Here the CDR3 reads CASRGAGGQETQYF. DNA for the CDR3: TGTGCCAGCAGGGGAGCGGGAGGCCAAGAGACCCAGTACTTC.

This chain uses TRBV30 with TRBJ1-3; D ambiguous. Trimming stripped 4 bases from V and 4 bases from J, with 8 bases between. The CDR3 contains 12 residues. Per the germline V gene, CDR1 is GTSNPN and CDR2 is SVGIG (reference sequence). The CDR3 protein is CAWKFPGNTIYF. CDR3 nucleotides: TGTGCCTGGAAGTTTCCCGGAAACACCATATATTTT.